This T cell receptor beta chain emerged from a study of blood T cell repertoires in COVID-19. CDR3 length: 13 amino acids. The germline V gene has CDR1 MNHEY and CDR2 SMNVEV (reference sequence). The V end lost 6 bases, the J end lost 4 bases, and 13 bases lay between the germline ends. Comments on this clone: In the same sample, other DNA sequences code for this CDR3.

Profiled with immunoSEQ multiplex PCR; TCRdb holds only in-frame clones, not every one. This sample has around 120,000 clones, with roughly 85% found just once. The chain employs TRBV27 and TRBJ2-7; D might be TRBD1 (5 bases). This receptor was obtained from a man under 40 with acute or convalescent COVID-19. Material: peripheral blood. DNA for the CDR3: TGTGCCAGCAGCTTGGGGCAGACTTACGAGCAGTACTTC. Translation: CASSLGQTYEQYF.